What follows describes a single T cell receptor beta chain. Then a second PCR, running roughly 7 to 11 cycles, was carried out with a sample-barcoded 5' primer and a J-beta primer mix. Sequencing recovered at least 3 million CDR3-containing paired-end reads from each sample. TCRdb independently ran MiXCR on the 5' RACE reads; one entry per CDR3 protein. This sample has 850,000 to 1,300,000 distinct CDR3 sequences, with 45% found just once. Every donor gave 9 to 10 milliliters of peripheral blood. Isolated PBMCs totaled at least 7 million in each sample. This record comes from a study of blood T cells in healthy people across ages. The CDR3 runs to 14 residues. Germline loops: CDR1 SGDLS, CDR2 YYNGEE.

The rearrangement links TRBV9 to TRBJ2-4, with TRBD2 identical over 9 bases. The assigned J gene may be wrong: the sequence end matches TRBJ2-7 better. The TCR was taken from a woman aged 55-69 years in good health. The sample consisted of blood. CDR3 sequence (DNA): TGTGCCAGCAGCGATAGCGGGAGTCCCTACGAGCAGTACTTC. Translating gives CASSDSGSPYEQYF.